This T cell receptor (beta chain) emerged from a study of cytomegalovirus exposure and HLA in healthy donors. Study outcomes and limitations: Rates of TCR association differed by HLA locus in a later analysis, with DRB1 highest and HLA-C lowest. Researchers reported in a later analysis that common viral pathogens appeared linked to several top clusters.

CDR3 size: 17 residues. Trimming removed 2 bases at V and 0 bases at J, with 14 bases between. In germline, CDR1 is SGHTA, CDR2 FQGNSA. Vbeta (60) and Jbeta (13) primers were used in the PCR. Assay used: immunoSEQ multiplex PCR; TCRdb lists only in-frame clones, some missing. The repertoire holds 55,000 to 75,000 clones, with around 72% as singletons. This clone occurred a few times. Its antigen is undetermined. Material for sequencing was PBMCs. The gene calls are TRBV7-2 and TRBJ2-1; weak D call: TRBD2 (6 bases). The sequence was collected from a woman aged 30 to 39 in good health and CMV-seropositive. In nucleotides, the CDR3 is TGTGCCAGCAGCTTAATGAGCGGGCACAGCTCCTACAATGAGCAGTTCTTC. Its translation is CASSLMSGHSSYNEQFF.